This record concerns one T cell receptor beta chain sequence. A single count supports this clone. No antigen is known for it. No base quality information exists; no much larger clone differs at one position. The data stem from a study of memory CD4+ T cells and cytomegalovirus serostatus (dated by TCRdb to between 2018 and 2020). For context, the study as a whole: The cohort included roughly 35 healthy adults from Belgium, of whom 9 were CMV seropositive and 24 were CMV seronegative. CD4+ memory TCRbeta repertoires of a Belgian cohort with known cytomegalovirus serostatus were sequenced in order to replicate a published TCR-based CMV serostatus classifier.

The Quick-DNA Microprep Kit was used to extract genomic DNA from the sorted cells. Amplification of TCRbeta DNA was done with the immunoSEQ hsTCRbeta kit, following the protocol from the manufacturer. An Illumina MiSeq instrument was used to sequence the TCRbeta libraries. The paper's processing steps were these. Removing out-of-frame sequences left roughly 2.4 million distinct TCRbeta sequences, an average of around 67,000 per individual. Each individual was scored by the count of 150 to 200 previously reported CMV-associated TCRbeta sequences and the total productive distinct TCRbeta count. A beta-binomial model was reimplemented in Python, and random forests from scikit-learn, run with default parameters, were trained on data from the US cohort. Classifier performance on the Belgian cohort was summarized as median AUC with percentile confidence intervals calculated over 10,000 bootstrap iterations. Not all clones reach the TCRdb copy of this immuneACCESS table, which keeps in-frame sequences only. Checked studies attribute under half of the gap to unresolved V genes and leave the rest unexplained. Clone size and V and J calls were adopted from that table, with D and trimming inferred from the DNA. In this sample the table shows tens of thousands of clones, approximately 71% of which occur a single time. The ten largest make up 0.88% of the sample.

Overall results and qualifications from the work: Of under 200 previously reported CMV-associated TCRbeta sequences, around 67 appeared in the CD4+ memory repertoires, each in one to five individuals. For predicting CMV serostatus, the median bootstrapped AUC was 0.95 using the original framework and roughly 0.91 using a US-trained random forest. The results were interpreted as suggesting that the CMV-associated TCR signature is mostly present in the CD4+ memory repertoire. Only CD4+CD45RO+ memory cells were sequenced, unlike the original study, which covered naive and memory CD4+ and CD8+ populations. On the Belgian cohort, the classifier built on the original framework reached a median bootstrapped AUC of approximately 0.94, with a 95% CI of 0.76-1.00.

A FACSAria II was used to sort memory CD4+ T cells, defined as single viable CD3+CD4+CD8-CD45RO+ cells. CMV serostatus was determined using a Roche Elecsys assay that detects serum IgG against CMV pp150, pp28, p38 and p52. After thawing, total CD4+ T cells were enriched by positive selection with CD4 magnetic microbeads. The samples came from a separate study whose specific focus was interrogating the CD4+ T cell memory repertoire. Following standard operating procedures, peripheral blood mononuclear cells were isolated and cryopreserved, while serum was kept at -80 degrees C. Staining used CD3-PerCP (BW264/56), CD4-APC (RPA-T4), CD45RO-PE (UCHT1) and CD8-Pacific Orange (3B5) antibodies, with Sytox blue excluding non-viable cells. The sample was memory CD4+ T cells from blood. The TCR sequence derives from an adult in good health and CMV-seronegative.

The CDR3 sequence is CASSRADTEKLFF. The bases read TGTGCCAGCTCAAGGGCAGACACCGAAAAACTGTTTTTT. Recombination connected TRBV18 to TRBJ1-4; the D gene is unclear. CDR1 KGHSH and CDR2 LQKENI were looked up in the germline V gene. The cysteine opens and the phenylalanine closes a CDR3 of 13 amino acids. Only the CDR3 region is kept as DNA, spanning 39 bases read in frame from base 1. Deletion took 5 bases off V and 8 bases off J, with a span of 12 bases between the germline ends.